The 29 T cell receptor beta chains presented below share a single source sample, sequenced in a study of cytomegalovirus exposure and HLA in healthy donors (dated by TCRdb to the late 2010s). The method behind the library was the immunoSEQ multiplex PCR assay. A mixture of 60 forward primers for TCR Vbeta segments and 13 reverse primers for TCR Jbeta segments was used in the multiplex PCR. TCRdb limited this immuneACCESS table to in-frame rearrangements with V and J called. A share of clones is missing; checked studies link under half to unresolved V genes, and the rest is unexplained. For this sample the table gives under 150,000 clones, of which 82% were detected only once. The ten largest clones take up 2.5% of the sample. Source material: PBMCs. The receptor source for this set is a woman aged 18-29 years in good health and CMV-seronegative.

DNA of the CDR3: TGTGCCAGCAGTTTTGAGGGACAGGGAACAGATACGCAGTATTTT. This encodes CASSFEGQGTDTQYF. J is TRBJ2-3 and V is TRBV28; 9 nucleotides line up with TRBD1. This CDR3 is built from 15 residues. The V gene's germline CDR1 is MDHEN and CDR2 SYDVKM. Unmatched junction bases numbered 4, after V lost 3 bases and J lost 3 bases.

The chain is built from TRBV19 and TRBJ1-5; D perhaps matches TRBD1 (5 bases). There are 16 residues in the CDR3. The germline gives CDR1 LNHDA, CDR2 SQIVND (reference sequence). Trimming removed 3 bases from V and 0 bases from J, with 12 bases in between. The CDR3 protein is CASSIYRSYSNQPQHF. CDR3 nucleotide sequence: TGTGCCAGTAGTATCTACAGGAGCTATAGCAATCAGCCCCAGCATTTT.

Here the CDR3 reads CASRDQGAGNEQFF. In DNA form, the CDR3 reads TGTGCCAGCAGGGACCAGGGGGCGGGCAATGAGCAGTTCTTC. The gene calls are TRBV28 and TRBJ2-1, with 8 positions matching TRBD1. The trim removed 6 bases at V and 6 bases at J, leaving 7 bases unmatched. CDR3 length equals 14 residues. The germline gives CDR1 MDHEN, CDR2 SYDVKM.

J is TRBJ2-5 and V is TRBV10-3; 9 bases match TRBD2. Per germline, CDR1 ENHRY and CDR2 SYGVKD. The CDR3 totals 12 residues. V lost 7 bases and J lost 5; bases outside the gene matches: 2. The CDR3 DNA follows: TGTGCCATCAATGCGGGGGGGGAGACCCAGTACTTC. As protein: CAINAGGETQYF.

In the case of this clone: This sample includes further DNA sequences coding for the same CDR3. CDR3 sequence (DNA): TGTGCCAGCAGAGAATCTTATAACAGCTATATTAACTATGGCTACACCTTC. This encodes CASRESYNSYINYGYTF. This chain connects TRBV6-1 to TRBJ1-2; D gene uncertain. Trimming left V 6 bases short and J 1 base short, with 21 bases between. CDR3 length: 17 residues. Germline V lookup: CDR1 MNHNS, CDR2 SASEGT.

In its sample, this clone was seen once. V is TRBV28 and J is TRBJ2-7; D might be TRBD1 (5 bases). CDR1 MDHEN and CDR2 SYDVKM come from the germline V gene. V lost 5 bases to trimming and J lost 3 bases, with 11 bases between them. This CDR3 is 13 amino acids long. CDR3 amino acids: CASSQGWGYEQYV. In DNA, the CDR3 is TGTGCCAGCAGTCAGGGTTGGGGCTACGAGCAGTACGTC.

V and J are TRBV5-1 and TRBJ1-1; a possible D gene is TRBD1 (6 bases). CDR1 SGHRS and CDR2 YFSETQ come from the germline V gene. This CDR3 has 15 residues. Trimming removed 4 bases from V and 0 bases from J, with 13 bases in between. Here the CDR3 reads CASSRTAGVNTEAFF. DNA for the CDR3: TGCGCCAGCAGCCGGACGGCAGGGGTGAACACTGAAGCTTTCTTT. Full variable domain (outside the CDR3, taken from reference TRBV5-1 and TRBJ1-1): KAGVTQTPRYLIKTRGQQVTLSCSPISGHRSVSWYQQTPGQGLQFLFEYFSETQRNKGNFPGRFSGRQFSNSRSEMNVSTLELGDSALYLCASSRTAGVNTEAFFGQGTRLTVV.

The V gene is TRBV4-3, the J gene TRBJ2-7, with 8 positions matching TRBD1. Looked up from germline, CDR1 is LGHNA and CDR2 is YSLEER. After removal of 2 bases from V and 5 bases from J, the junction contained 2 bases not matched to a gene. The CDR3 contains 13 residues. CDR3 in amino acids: CASSQQQGDEQYV. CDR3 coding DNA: TGCGCCAGCAGCCAACAACAGGGGGACGAGCAGTACGTC.

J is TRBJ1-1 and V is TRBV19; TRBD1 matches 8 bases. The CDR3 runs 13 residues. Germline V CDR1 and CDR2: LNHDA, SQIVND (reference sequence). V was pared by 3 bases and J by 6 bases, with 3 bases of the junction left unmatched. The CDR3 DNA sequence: TGTGCCAGTAGTATCGACAGGGGATCTGAAGCTTTCTTT. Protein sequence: CASSIDRGSEAFF.

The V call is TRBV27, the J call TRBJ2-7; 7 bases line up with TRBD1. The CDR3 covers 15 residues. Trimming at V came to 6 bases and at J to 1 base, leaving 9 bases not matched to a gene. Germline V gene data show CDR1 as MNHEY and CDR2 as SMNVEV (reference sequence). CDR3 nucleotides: TGTGCCAGCAGACCGGGACAGCCGGGTTCCTACGAGCAGTACTTC. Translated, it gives CASRPGQPGSYEQYF.

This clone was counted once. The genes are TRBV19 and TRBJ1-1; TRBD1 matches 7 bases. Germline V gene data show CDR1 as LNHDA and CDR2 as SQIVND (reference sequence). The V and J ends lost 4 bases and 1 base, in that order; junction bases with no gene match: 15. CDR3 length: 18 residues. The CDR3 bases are TGTGCCAGTAGTACCAGGACCGAGGGGGCGGCCAGGAACACTGAAGCTTTCTTT. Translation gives CASSTRTEGAARNTEAFF.

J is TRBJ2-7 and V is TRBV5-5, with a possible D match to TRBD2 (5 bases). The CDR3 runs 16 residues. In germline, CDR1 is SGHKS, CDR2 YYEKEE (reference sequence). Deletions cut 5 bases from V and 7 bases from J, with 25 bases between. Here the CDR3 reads CASSPSGAGAAREQYV. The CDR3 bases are TGTGCCAGCAGTCCAAGCGGCGCTGGAGCCGCGCGGGAGCAGTACGTC.

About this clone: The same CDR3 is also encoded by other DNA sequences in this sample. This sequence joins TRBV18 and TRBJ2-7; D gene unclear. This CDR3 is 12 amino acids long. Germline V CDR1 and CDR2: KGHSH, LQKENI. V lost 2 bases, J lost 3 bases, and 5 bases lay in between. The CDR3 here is CASSPSSYEQYF. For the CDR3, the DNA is TGTGCCAGCTCACCATCGAGCTACGAGCAGTACTTC.

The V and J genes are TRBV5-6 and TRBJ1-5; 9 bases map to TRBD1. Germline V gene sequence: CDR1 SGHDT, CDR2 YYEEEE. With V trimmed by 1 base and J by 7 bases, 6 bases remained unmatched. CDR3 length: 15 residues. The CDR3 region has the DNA TGTGCCAGCAGCTTGTGGGACAGGGTGGGGCAGCCCCAGCATTTT. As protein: CASSLWDRVGQPQHF.

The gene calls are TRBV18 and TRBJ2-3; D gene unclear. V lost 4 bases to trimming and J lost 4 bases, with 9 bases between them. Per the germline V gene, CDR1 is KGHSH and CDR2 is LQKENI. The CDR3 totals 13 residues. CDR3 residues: CASSLDSSDTQYF. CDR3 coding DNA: TGTGCCAGCTCACTTGACTCCTCAGATACGCAGTATTTT.

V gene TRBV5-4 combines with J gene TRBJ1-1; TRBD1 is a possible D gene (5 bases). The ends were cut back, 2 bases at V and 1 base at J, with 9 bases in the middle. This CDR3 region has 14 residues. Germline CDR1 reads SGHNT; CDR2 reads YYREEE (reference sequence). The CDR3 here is CASSFGQGNTEAFF. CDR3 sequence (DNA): TGTGCCAGCAGCTTTGGGCAGGGGAACACTGAAGCTTTCTTT. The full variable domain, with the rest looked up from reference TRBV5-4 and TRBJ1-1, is ETGVTQSPTHLIKTRGQQVTLRCSSQSGHNTVSWYQQALGQGPQFIFQYYREEENGRGNFPPRFSGLQFPNYSSELNVNALELDDSALYLCASSFGQGNTEAFFGQGTRLTVV.

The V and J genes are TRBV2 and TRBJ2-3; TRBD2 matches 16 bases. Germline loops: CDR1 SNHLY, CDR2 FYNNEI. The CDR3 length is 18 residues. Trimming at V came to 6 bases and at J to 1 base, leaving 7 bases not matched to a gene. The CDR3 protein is CASRPGLAGGWGTDTQYF. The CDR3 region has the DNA TGTGCCAGCAGGCCGGGACTAGCGGGAGGGTGGGGCACAGATACGCAGTATTTT. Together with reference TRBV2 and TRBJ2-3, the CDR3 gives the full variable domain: EPEVTQTPSHQVTQMGQEVILRCVPISNHLYFYWYRQILGQKVEFLVSFYNNEISEKSEIFDDQFSVERPDGSNFTLKIRSTKLEDSAMYFCASRPGLAGGWGTDTQYFGPGTRLTVL.

CDR3 amino acids: CASSLSGTGGGNQPQHF. The CDR3 nucleotides are TGTGCCAGCAGTTTATCGGGGACAGGGGGCGGCAATCAGCCCCAGCATTTT. The rearrangement links TRBV27 to TRBJ1-5, with TRBD1 matching 12 bases. This CDR3 region has 17 residues. CDR1 and CDR2 from the germline V gene are MNHEY and SMNVEV (reference sequence). V trimming: 0 bases; J trimming: 2 bases; junction bases outside the gene matches: 2.

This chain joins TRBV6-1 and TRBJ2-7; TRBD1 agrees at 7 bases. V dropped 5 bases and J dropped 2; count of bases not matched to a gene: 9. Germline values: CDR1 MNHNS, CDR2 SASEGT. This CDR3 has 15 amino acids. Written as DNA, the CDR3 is TGTGCCAGCAGTTCGGAGACAGGGATAACCTACGAGCAGTACTTC. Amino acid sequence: CASSSETGITYEQYF.

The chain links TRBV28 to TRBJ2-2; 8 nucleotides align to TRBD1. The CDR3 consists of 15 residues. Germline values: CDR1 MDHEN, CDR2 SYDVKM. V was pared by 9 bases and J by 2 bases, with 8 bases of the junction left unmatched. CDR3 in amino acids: CASSSGTGNTGELFF. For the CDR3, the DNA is TGTGCCAGTTCCTCCGGGACAGGAAACACCGGGGAGCTGTTTTTT.

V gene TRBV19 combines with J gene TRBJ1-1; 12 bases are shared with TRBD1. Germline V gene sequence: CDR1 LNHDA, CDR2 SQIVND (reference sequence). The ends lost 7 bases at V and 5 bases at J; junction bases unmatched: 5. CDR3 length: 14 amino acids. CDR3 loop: CASKWDRGRTEAFF. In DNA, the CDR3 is TGTGCCAGTAAGTGGGACAGGGGGCGGACTGAAGCTTTCTTT.

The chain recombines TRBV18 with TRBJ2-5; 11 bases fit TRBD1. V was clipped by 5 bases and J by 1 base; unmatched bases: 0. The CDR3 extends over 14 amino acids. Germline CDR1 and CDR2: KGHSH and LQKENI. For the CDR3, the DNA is TGTGCCAGCTCAGGGACAGGGGGCCAAGAGACCCAGTACTTC. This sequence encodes CASSGTGGQETQYF.

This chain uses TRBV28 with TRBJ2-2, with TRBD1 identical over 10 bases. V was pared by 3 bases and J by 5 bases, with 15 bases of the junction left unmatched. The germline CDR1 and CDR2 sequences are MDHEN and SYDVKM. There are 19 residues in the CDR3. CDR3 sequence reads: CASSFARRGTGERTGELFF. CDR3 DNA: TGTGCCAGCAGTTTCGCTCGTAGGGGGACAGGGGAGAGGACCGGGGAGCTGTTTTTT. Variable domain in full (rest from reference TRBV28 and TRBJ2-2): DVKVTQSSRYLVKRTGEKVFLECVQDMDHENMFWYRQDPGLGLRLIYFSYDVKMKEKGDIPEGYSVSREKKERFSLILESASTNQTSMYLCASSFARRGTGERTGELFFGEGSRLTVL.

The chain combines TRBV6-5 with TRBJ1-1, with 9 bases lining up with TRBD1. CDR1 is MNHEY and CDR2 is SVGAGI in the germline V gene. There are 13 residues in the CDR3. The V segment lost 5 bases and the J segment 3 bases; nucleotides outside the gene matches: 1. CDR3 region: CASSRDRDTEAFF. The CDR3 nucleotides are TGTGCCAGCAGTAGGGACAGGGACACTGAAGCTTTCTTT.

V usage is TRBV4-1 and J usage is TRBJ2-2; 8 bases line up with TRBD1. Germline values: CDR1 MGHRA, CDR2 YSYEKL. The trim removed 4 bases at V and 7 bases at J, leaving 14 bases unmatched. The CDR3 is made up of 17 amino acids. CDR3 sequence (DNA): TGCGCCAGCAGCCGACCCGACAGGGGAGGCCAGGGCGGGGAGCTGTTTTTT. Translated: CASSRPDRGGQGGELFF.

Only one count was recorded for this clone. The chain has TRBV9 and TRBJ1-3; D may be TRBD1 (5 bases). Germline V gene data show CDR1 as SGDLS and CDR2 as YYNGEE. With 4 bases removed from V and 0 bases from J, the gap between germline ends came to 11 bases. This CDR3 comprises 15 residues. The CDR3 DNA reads TGTGCCAGCAGCCCCGGGACTTCCTCTGGAAACACCATATATTTT. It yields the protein CASSPGTSSGNTIYF.

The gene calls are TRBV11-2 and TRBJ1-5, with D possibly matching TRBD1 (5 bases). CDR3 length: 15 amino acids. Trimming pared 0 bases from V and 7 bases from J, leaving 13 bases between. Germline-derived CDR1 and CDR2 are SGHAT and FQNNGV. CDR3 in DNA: TGTGCCAGCAGCTTAGATCGGGGGTCGGGGCAGCCCCAGCATTTT. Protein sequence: CASSLDRGSGQPQHF.

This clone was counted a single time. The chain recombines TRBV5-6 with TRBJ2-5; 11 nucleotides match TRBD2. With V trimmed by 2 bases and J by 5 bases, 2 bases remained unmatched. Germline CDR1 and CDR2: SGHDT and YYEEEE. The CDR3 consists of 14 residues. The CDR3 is CASSFSGGAETQYF. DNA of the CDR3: TGTGCCAGCAGCTTTAGCGGGGGGGCTGAGACCCAGTACTTC.

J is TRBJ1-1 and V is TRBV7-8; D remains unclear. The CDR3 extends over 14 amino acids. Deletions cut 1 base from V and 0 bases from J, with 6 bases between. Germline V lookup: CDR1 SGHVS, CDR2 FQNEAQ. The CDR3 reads CASSLVAVNTEAFF. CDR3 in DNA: TGTGCCAGCAGCTTAGTCGCAGTGAACACTGAAGCTTTCTTT.